These T cell receptor beta chains were read from a single sample in a study of T cells after yellow fever vaccination. TCRdb re-derived calls from the 5' RACE reads in MiXCR, one entry per CDR3 protein. This table holds 350,000 to 550,000 distinct CDR3 sequences, roughly 20% found once. This specimen was PBMCs, taken before the yellow fever booster vaccination. Source of these receptors: a man aged 18 to 29 who received the YFV17D yellow fever vaccine. The CDR3 runs from the conserved cysteine through the conserved F or W. A D gene is named only where the DNA matches it firmly. Size tells how often a clone was seen (once, few, many) or the class of an expanded clone, and some rows leave it out.

CDR3 length: 15
J gene: TRBJ2-3
V gene: TRBV5-1
clone size: -
D gene: TRBD1
CDR3 DNA: TGCGCCAGCAGCCAACCGACAGGGATCACAGATACGCAGTATTTT
CDR3 protein: CASSQPTGITDTQYF

CDR3 length: 14
J gene: TRBJ2-3
V gene: TRBV29-1
clone size: -
D gene: -
CDR3 DNA: TGCAGCGTTTTCAGGGGAAGCGGCACAGATACGCAGTATTTT
CDR3 protein: CSVFRGSGTDTQYF

CDR3 length: 15
J gene: TRBJ2-5
V gene: TRBV5-1
clone size: -
D gene: TRBD1
CDR3 DNA: TGCGCCAGCAGCTTGGGACGAACAGGGGAAGAGACCCAGTACTTC
CDR3 protein: CASSLGRTGEETQYF

CDR3 length: 12
J gene: TRBJ1-1
V gene: TRBV5-1
clone size: many
D gene: -
CDR3 DNA: TGCGCCAGCAGGCGGCCAAACACTGAAGCTTTCTTT
CDR3 protein: CASRRPNTEAFF

CDR3 length: 15
J gene: TRBJ2-4
V gene: TRBV18
clone size: -
D gene: TRBD1
CDR3 DNA: TGTGCCAGCTCCCAGACAGGGATAGCCAAAAACATTCAGTACTTC
CDR3 protein: CASSQTGIAKNIQYF

CDR3 length: 16
J gene: TRBJ2-3
V gene: TRBV7-2
clone size: -
D gene: TRBD2
CDR3 DNA: TGTGCCAGCAGCTTAGTGTGGCGGGGGGCCACAGATACGCAGTATTTT
CDR3 protein: CASSLVWRGATDTQYF

CDR3 length: 14
J gene: TRBJ1-1
V gene: TRBV6-1
clone size: many
D gene: TRBD1
CDR3 DNA: TGTGCCAGCAGTGAAGACAGGGGCGACACTGAAGCTTTCTTT
CDR3 protein: CASSEDRGDTEAFF

CDR3 length: 14
J gene: TRBJ2-3
V gene: TRBV20-1
clone size: many
D gene: TRBD1
CDR3 DNA: TGCAGTGCTAGTCGGGACAGTCTCACAGATACGCAGTATTTT
CDR3 protein: CSASRDSLTDTQYF

CDR3 length: 16
J gene: TRBJ1-2
V gene: TRBV5-1
clone size: few
D gene: TRBD1
CDR3 DNA: TGCGCCAGCAGCTTAGCAGGGGGCGCGCGTACCTATGGCTACACCTTC
CDR3 protein: CASSLAGGARTYGYTF

CDR3 length: 18
J gene: TRBJ1-4
V gene: TRBV7-9
clone size: -
D gene: -
CDR3 DNA: TGTGCCAGCAGCTTAGGCCGTGGGAGGGGCGAAGAGAGTGAAAAACTGTTTTTT
CDR3 protein: CASSLGRGRGEESEKLFF

CDR3 length: 15
J gene: TRBJ2-3
V gene: TRBV7-2
clone size: few
D gene: TRBD1
CDR3 DNA: TGTGCCAGCAGCTGGGACAGGGGAGTAACAGATACGCAGTATTTT
CDR3 protein: CASSWDRGVTDTQYF

CDR3 length: 13
J gene: TRBJ1-2
V gene: TRBV5-1
clone size: few
D gene: TRBD1
CDR3 DNA: TGCGCCAGCAGCCCGACAGGGTTCTATGGCTACACCTTC
CDR3 protein: CASSPTGFYGYTF

CDR3 length: 15
J gene: TRBJ1-2
V gene: TRBV6-1
clone size: -
D gene: -
CDR3 DNA: TGTGCCTCGAGGGGTCTGGGCGGCGATAACTATGGCTACACCTTC
CDR3 protein: CASRGLGGDNYGYTF

CDR3 length: 13
J gene: TRBJ1-2
V gene: TRBV5-1
clone size: -
D gene: -
CDR3 DNA: TGCGCCAGCAGCTACCAGGGAAGCGATGGCTACACCTTC
CDR3 protein: CASSYQGSDGYTF

CDR3 length: 16
J gene: TRBJ2-1
V gene: TRBV10-2
clone size: -
D gene: -
CDR3 DNA: TGCGCCAGCAGTGAGTCTGGGGGGCGGGCCTACAATGAGCAGTTCTTC
CDR3 protein: CASSESGGRAYNEQFF

CDR3 length: 14
J gene: TRBJ2-2
V gene: TRBV5-1
clone size: -
D gene: -
CDR3 DNA: TGCGCCAGCAGCACCGGGGGCCAGACCGGGGAGCTGTTTTTT
CDR3 protein: CASSTGGQTGELFF

CDR3 length: 14
J gene: TRBJ1-6
V gene: TRBV3-1
clone size: -
D gene: -
CDR3 DNA: TGTGCCAGCAGCCAAGAAATGCGGAATTCACCCCTCCACTTT
CDR3 protein: CASSQEMRNSPLHF

CDR3 length: 10
J gene: TRBJ1-2
V gene: TRBV9
clone size: -
D gene: -
CDR3 DNA: TGTGCCAGTGGGGGGGCCGGCTACACCTTC
CDR3 protein: CASGGAGYTF

CDR3 length: 16
J gene: TRBJ1-2
V gene: TRBV5-1
clone size: few
D gene: -
CDR3 DNA: TGCGCCAGCAGCTTGTCGAGACGGATCCCCAACTATGGCTACACCTTC
CDR3 protein: CASSLSRRIPNYGYTF

CDR3 length: 14
J gene: TRBJ2-2
V gene: TRBV7-8
clone size: few
D gene: -
CDR3 DNA: TGTGCCAGCAGCTTAGAGAGGGGCACCGGGGAGCTGTTTTTT
CDR3 protein: CASSLERGTGELFF

CDR3 length: 15
J gene: TRBJ1-5
V gene: TRBV6-1
clone size: few
D gene: TRBD1
CDR3 DNA: TGTGCCAGCAGTGAATGGACAGGCTACAATCAGCCCCAGCATTTT
CDR3 protein: CASSEWTGYNQPQHF

CDR3 length: 17
J gene: TRBJ1-6
V gene: TRBV19
clone size: -
D gene: TRBD1
CDR3 DNA: TGTGCCAGTAGTATAGGTTCGGGACAGCGGTATAATTCACCCCTCCACTTT
CDR3 protein: CASSIGSGQRYNSPLHF

CDR3 length: 15
J gene: TRBJ1-5
V gene: TRBV7-2
clone size: -
D gene: TRBD1
CDR3 DNA: TGTGCCAGCAGCGGGAAGGGGGCTTGGAGTCAGCCCCAGCATTTT
CDR3 protein: CASSGKGAWSQPQHF

CDR3 length: 16
J gene: TRBJ2-7
V gene: TRBV20-1
clone size: few
D gene: TRBD1
CDR3 DNA: TGCAGCATTAGAGGGACAGGGATCGCGTTGTCCTACGAGCAGTACTTC
CDR3 protein: CSIRGTGIALSYEQYF

CDR3 length: 15
J gene: TRBJ2-1
V gene: TRBV19
clone size: -
D gene: -
CDR3 DNA: TGTGCCAGTAGCTACAGGGTAAGCTCCTACAATGAGCAGTTCTTC
CDR3 protein: CASSYRVSSYNEQFF

CDR3 length: 14
J gene: TRBJ1-2
V gene: TRBV2
clone size: -
D gene: TRBD1
CDR3 DNA: TGTGCCAGCAGTGGACAGGGATCGAACTATGGCTACACCTTC
CDR3 protein: CASSGQGSNYGYTF

CDR3 length: 12
J gene: TRBJ1-2
V gene: TRBV6-2/TRBV6-3
clone size: many
D gene: -
CDR3 DNA: TGTGCCAGCAAGCAATCAGGGTATGGCTACACCTTC
CDR3 protein: CASKQSGYGYTF

CDR3 length: 15
J gene: TRBJ2-1
V gene: TRBV4-1
clone size: once
D gene: TRBD1
CDR3 DNA: TGCGCCAGCAGCCAACCGGGACAGAAATACAATGAGCAGTTCTTC
CDR3 protein: CASSQPGQKYNEQFF

CDR3 length: 15
J gene: TRBJ2-2
V gene: TRBV25-1
clone size: -
D gene: -
CDR3 DNA: TGTGCCAGTCAGGCGCAGGACTCCTACACCGGGGAGCTGTTTTTT
CDR3 protein: CASQAQDSYTGELFF

CDR3 length: 15
J gene: TRBJ2-6
V gene: TRBV10-3
clone size: few
D gene: TRBD1
CDR3 DNA: TGTGCCACCTCGGGACAGACCTCTGGGGCCAACGTCCTGACTTTC
CDR3 protein: CATSGQTSGANVLTF

CDR3 length: 15
J gene: TRBJ1-5
V gene: TRBV7-8
clone size: -
D gene: -
CDR3 DNA: TGTGCCAGCAGCTTAGGCAGGGGAGGCAATCAGCCCCAGCATTTT
CDR3 protein: CASSLGRGGNQPQHF

CDR3 length: 15
J gene: TRBJ2-5
V gene: TRBV4-1
clone size: -
D gene: -
CDR3 DNA: TGCGCCAGCAGCCAAAACACGGGGCCCCCAGAGACCCAGTACTTC
CDR3 protein: CASSQNTGPPETQYF

CDR3 length: 16
J gene: TRBJ2-3
V gene: TRBV15
clone size: -
D gene: TRBD1
CDR3 DNA: TGTGCCACCAGCCCAGGACAGGGGGCGATTTTAGATACGCAGTATTTT
CDR3 protein: CATSPGQGAILDTQYF

CDR3 length: 12
J gene: TRBJ2-1
V gene: TRBV9
clone size: many
D gene: -
CDR3 DNA: TGTGCCAGCAGCGTAGATTACAATGAGCAGTTCTTC
CDR3 protein: CASSVDYNEQFF

CDR3 length: 13
J gene: TRBJ2-7
V gene: TRBV4-1
clone size: few
D gene: -
CDR3 DNA: TGCGCCAGCAGCCAAGTATCCAGGGACGAGCAGTACTTC
CDR3 protein: CASSQVSRDEQYF